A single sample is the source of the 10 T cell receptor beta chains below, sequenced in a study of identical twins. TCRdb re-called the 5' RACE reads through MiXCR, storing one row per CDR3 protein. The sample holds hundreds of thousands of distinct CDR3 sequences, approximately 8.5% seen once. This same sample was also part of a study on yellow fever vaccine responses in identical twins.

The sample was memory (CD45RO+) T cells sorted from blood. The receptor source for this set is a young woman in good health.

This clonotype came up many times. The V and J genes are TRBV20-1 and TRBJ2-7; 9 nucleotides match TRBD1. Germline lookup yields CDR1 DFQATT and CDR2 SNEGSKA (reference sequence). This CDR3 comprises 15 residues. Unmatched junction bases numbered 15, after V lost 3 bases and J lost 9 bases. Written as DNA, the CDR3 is TGCAGTGCTAGCCTTTCCGGGACAGGGAGCGTTGGGCAGTACTTC. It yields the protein CSASLSGTGSVGQYF.

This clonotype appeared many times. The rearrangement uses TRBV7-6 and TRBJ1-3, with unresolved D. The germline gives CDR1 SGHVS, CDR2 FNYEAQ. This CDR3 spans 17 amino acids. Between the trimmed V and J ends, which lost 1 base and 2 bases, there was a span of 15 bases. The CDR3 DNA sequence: TGTGCCAGCAGCTTAGGGAGGGAAGGAAGAGCTGGAAACACCATATATTTT. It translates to CASSLGREGRAGNTIYF.

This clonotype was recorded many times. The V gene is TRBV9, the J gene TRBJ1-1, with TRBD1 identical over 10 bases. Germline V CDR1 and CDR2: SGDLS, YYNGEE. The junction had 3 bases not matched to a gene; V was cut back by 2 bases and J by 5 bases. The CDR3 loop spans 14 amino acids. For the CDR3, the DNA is TGTGCCAGCAGCGTGGGACAGGGGAGGACTGAAGCTTTCTTT. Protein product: CASSVGQGRTEAFF.

The CDR3 sequence is CASTRPWDTGYGYTF. CDR3 DNA: TGTGCCAGCACTCGCCCCTGGGACACTGGCTATGGCTACACCTTC. This chain uses TRBV2 with TRBJ1-2; possible D gene TRBD1, 6 bases. This CDR3 comprises 15 residues. Germline V CDR1 and CDR2: SNHLY, FYNNEI. V lost 7 bases and J lost 4, with 19 bases in between.

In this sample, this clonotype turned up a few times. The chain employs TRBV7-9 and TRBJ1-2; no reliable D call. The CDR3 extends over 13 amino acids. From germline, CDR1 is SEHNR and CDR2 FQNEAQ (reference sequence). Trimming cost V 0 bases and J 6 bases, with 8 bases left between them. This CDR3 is CASSLAGKDGYTF. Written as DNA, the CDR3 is TGTGCCAGCAGCTTAGCAGGGAAAGATGGCTACACCTTC.

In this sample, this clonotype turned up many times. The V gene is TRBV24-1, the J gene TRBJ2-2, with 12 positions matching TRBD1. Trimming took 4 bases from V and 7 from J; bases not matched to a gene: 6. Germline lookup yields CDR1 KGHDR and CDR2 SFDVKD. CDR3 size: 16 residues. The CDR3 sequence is CATSDLGQGAGGELFF. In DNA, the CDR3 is TGTGCCACCAGTGACCTGGGACAGGGGGCTGGCGGGGAGCTGTTTTTT.

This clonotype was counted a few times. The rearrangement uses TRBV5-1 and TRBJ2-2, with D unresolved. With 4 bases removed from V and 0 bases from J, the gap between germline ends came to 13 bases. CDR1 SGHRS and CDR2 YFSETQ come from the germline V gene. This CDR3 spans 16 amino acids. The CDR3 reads CASSGRIPSNTGELFF. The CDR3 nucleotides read TGCGCCAGCAGCGGTAGAATTCCTTCGAACACCGGGGAGCTGTTTTTT. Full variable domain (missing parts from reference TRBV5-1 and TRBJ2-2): KAGVTQTPRYLIKTRGQQVTLSCSPISGHRSVSWYQQTPGQGLQFLFEYFSETQRNKGNFPGRFSGRQFSNSRSEMNVSTLELGDSALYLCASSGRIPSNTGELFFGEGSRLTVL.

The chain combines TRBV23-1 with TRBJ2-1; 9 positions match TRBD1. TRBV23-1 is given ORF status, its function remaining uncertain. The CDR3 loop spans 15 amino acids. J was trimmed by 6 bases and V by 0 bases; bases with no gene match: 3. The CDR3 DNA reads TGCGCCAGCAGTCAATCCGACAGGGGGATCAATGAGCAGTTCTTC. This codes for CASSQSDRGINEQFF.

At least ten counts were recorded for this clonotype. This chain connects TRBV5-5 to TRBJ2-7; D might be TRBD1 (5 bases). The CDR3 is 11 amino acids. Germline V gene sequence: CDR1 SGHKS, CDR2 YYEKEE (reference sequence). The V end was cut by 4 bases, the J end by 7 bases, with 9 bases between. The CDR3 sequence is CASSVGVEQYV. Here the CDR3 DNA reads TGTGCCAGCAGCGTAGGGGTTGAGCAGTACGTC.

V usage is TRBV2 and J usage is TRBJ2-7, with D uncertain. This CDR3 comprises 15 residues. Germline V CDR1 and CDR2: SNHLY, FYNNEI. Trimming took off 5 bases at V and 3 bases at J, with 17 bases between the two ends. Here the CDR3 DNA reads TGTGCCAGCAGTCCTCGGCCCGACGGCATCTACGAGCAGTACGTC. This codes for CASSPRPDGIYEQYV.